This T cell receptor (beta chain) emerged from a study of blood T cell repertoires in COVID-19. Sequencing used immunoSEQ multiplex PCR; TCRdb keeps in-frame clones, though not all of them. The top ten clones hold around 1.9% of a sample with 200,000 to 300,000 clones, approximately 80% of them seen once. The sequenced material came from peripheral blood. The sequence was collected from a woman aged 80 or over with acute or convalescent COVID-19.

The CDR3 protein is CASSHDRGSQNIQYF. CDR3 nucleotide sequence: TGTGCCAGCAGCCATGACAGGGGATCCCAAAACATTCAGTACTTC. The rearrangement links TRBV5-4 to TRBJ2-4; 8 bases fit TRBD1. In germline, CDR1 is SGHNT, CDR2 YYREEE (reference sequence). This CDR3 has 15 residues. V trimming: 4 bases; J trimming: 5 bases; junction bases outside the gene matches: 8.